This paragraph covers one T cell receptor beta chain sequence. The antigen it binds to is not known. Base-call qualities are not available, and no considerably larger clone is one nucleotide away. The cohort consisted of some 730 healthy bone marrow donors. At the time of sampling, every cohort member was nominally healthy, though immune exposures that went unrecorded were likely present. The donor tested CMV seronegative, placing the donor among the approximately 360 seronegative members of the cohort. A peripheral blood sample was provided by each donor, and peripheral blood mononuclear cells were used for TCR beta sequencing. The Qiagen DNeasy Blood Extraction Kit was used to extract genomic DNA from the blood cell samples. The sample is drawn from a study of cytomegalovirus exposure and HLA in healthy donors (dated by TCRdb to about 2017). Regarding the study in general: In an earlier analysis of under 750 of the donors, about 260 Gb of sequence data and approximately 100 million unique TCR beta sequences from about 190 million T cells were reported. The study aimed to test whether cataloging public T cell receptors could reveal signatures of past pathogen exposure. To predict cytomegalovirus infection status, the study combined high-throughput TCR immunosequencing, statistical association of individual TCRs with disease status, and machine learning. Class I and class II HLA loci were covered by the typing at four-digit resolution. A later genetic analysis took genome-wide SNP genotypes for about three fifths of the 666 donors and used that subset as a discovery cohort. Rather than drawing on any new phenotypic data, the later analysis identified candidate immune exposures from TCR beta sequences and the way those sequences occurred across donors. Every repertoire in the discovery cohort had been generated on one and the same sequencing platform. Several DR-DQ haplotypes were treated as single units for association and clustering because of strong linkage in the cohort. Among the roughly 410 genotyped donors, around 81% belonged to the genetic ancestry cluster associated with self-reported Caucasian donors. Besides the first cohort of hundreds of subjects, a separate validation cohort made up of 120 or so different subjects was used. Donor age, sex, ethnicity and CMV serostatus were compiled together with the repertoire data. Typing coverage varied by locus: roughly 629-630 donors for A, B, C, DRB1 and DQB1; 500 to 550 for DQA1; more than 600 for DPA1; roughly 450 for DPB1. Across approximately 400 genotyped donors of the cohort, an average of approximately 220,000 unique TCR beta nucleotide sequences per donor were sequenced, and approximately 17% of those sequences were non-productive. The T cell repertoires of roughly 660 subjects were profiled by immunosequencing and related to cytomegalovirus serostatus. To decide whether each TCR beta V gene segment behaved as functional or pseudogenic, an earlier analysis of 587 of the donors relied on high-throughput TCR beta sequencing. An early release covering more than 500 HLA-typed donors comprised roughly 300 gigabases of sequencing data and 65 million to 100 million unique TCR sequences. In a later analysis, previously published TCR beta repertoires from 500 to 750 donors were re-analyzed and high-resolution HLA genotyping was added so that TCR occurrence patterns could be studied.

Points the paper makes about the study in general: The cohort was sequenced for TCR beta chains only, and without alpha or paired-chain data the features that could be detected were limited. A cluster of highly shared sequence variants was judged likely to represent a technical artifact of the sequencing pipeline. In a later analysis, over 15,000 TCR beta sequences were associated with specific HLA alleles at a false discovery rate of 0.05. Linkage disequilibrium might explain the correlated functional status among segregating V segments, but an unknown experimental factor could not be ruled out. Immune exposure information for the cohort was limited to CMV serostatus. Most TCR sequences were observed very rarely across donors, whereas some public TCRs were present in many individuals. In a later analysis, TCR association rates were found to vary across HLA loci, with the most associated TCRs seen for DRB1 alleles and the fewest for HLA-C alleles. A further reported finding was that TCR beta sequences accurately predicted the HLA-A and HLA-B alleles for most subjects in the first cohort. The classifier was reported to diagnose cytomegalovirus status with high specificity and sensitivity in both the original cohort and the validation cohort. Broadly in line with IMGT annotations, most TCR beta V segments showed up in productive rearrangements about 87% or about 30% of the time in an earlier analysis of 450 to 600 of the donors. In the study, 150 to 200 TCR beta chains were listed as associated with cytomegalovirus. Compared with equally common non-associated chains, HLA-associated TCR beta chains in a later analysis were more clonally expanded and had lower generation probabilities. Because counts were too low, some 17 rarely observed V segments, including chromosome 9 orphons, were excluded from the earlier analysis of 587 of the donors. According to a later analysis, most CMV-associated TCR beta chains appeared to be HLA-restricted, and the HLA associations seemed to be driven largely by CMV exposure. Because some donors lacked HLA typing at each locus, the association tests relied only on the typed subset. Compared with the approximately 600-donor mean, donors in an Asian-associated ancestry cluster had fewer N-insertions in productive TCRs, according to a later genetic analysis. A later genetic analysis associated a missense DCLRE1C variant with V-gene and J-gene trimming of TCR beta chains, and an independent cohort replicated the association. Strong co-occurrence of HLA alleles, especially DR and DQ, made assigning TCR associations to individual alleles difficult. According to the authors, the approach could potentially be generalized to other disease states and immunological phenotypes. In vitro tests confirmed that three of the cytomegalovirus-associated TCR beta chains recognize cytomegalovirus antigens. In a later analysis, several top co-occurrence clusters were reported to appear linked to parvovirus B19, influenza, CMV and Epstein-Barr virus. Sequencing depth was assumed to be roughly uniform across donors in the presence/absence analyses, though that assumption may not hold. Some IMGT-functional V segments, including TRBV6-2 and TRBV6-3, could not be distinguished by the 87-base-pair reads and were therefore excluded.

The library was made by the immunoSEQ multiplex PCR assay. For the multiplex PCR, a mixture combining 60 forward primers for TCR Vbeta segments and 13 reverse primers for TCR Jbeta segments was used. Amplification of the CDR3 region of rearranged TCR beta genes was performed with a multiplex PCR assay on genomic DNA. Amplified TCR beta libraries were sequenced as 87-base-pair reads on the Illumina HiSeq System. Regarding the original processing steps: In a later analysis, around 80 million unique TCR beta chains were counted across the approximately 620 repertoires, and roughly 11 million of these chains were shared by at least two donors. Raw reads were error-corrected and collapsed into unique sequences with a nearest-neighbor algorithm that merged closely related sequences to remove PCR and sequencing errors. Alignment of CDR3 sequences to IMGT reference sequences was used to assign V, D and J gene segments. For a sequence to be retained, a match of at least six nucleotides was required to both a V gene segment and a J gene segment. A rearrangement counted as productive if the CDR3 had no stop codons and remained in frame with V and J, and every other rearrangement counted as non-productive. CDR3 was defined according to IMGT convention as the region running from the second conserved V-encoded cysteine to the conserved J-encoded phenylalanine. The earlier analysis of roughly 590 of the donors excluded sequences that lacked an unambiguous match to a single V gene segment. An earlier analysis of roughly 590 of the donors called V segments functional above 56.7% productive rearrangements and segregating when the between-donor standard deviation exceeded 5%. A statistical classification framework was built to diagnose cytomegalovirus status from the catalog of TCR beta chain sequences. In a later analysis, V and J genes were assigned by comparing TCR nucleotide sequences against IMGT/GENE-DB human TR gene sequences. A later analysis assigned CDR3 sequences and most-parsimonious VDJ recombination scenarios with the TCRdist pipeline. In a later analysis, each TCR beta chain was defined by its CDR3 amino acid sequence together with its V-gene family, and reads without a unique V-gene family were excluded. In a later analysis, around 600 highly shared, low-generation-probability nucleotide sequences were removed to address suspected cross-contamination and a sequencing artifact. For each public chain, a later analysis derived a clonal expansion index from normalized ranks of inferred template counts within each repertoire. In a later analysis, generation probabilities were computed using a VDJ recombination model fitted to out-of-frame rearrangements, and the results were checked against IGoR. In a later analysis, TCR-TCR, TCR-HLA and TCR-CMV co-occurrence was scored with hypergeometric tests, and a repertoire-size bias correction was applied to TCR pairs. In a later analysis, false discovery rates were estimated by permuting HLA or CMV assignments 20 times. In a later analysis, co-occurring TCRs were grouped using DBSCAN, with TCRdist sequence similarity added in when clustering inside HLA-allele-positive subsets. For co-occurrence clustering, repertoires with fewer than 30,000 or more than 120,000 public chains were excluded, along with five or six repertoires with anomalous nucleotide sharing. In TCRdb, the immuneACCESS table is reduced to in-frame sequences with V and J assigned. These tables do not hold every clone; where another copy was compared, an unresolved V gene accounts for under half, and the others remain unexplained. V and J calls and clone size are given by that table; D and trimming were obtained from the DNA. The sample table lists 50,000 or so clones, 82% of them with a count of one. 2.5% to 3.5% of the sample belongs to the ten largest clones.

The CDR3 runs 13 residues from the cysteine to the phenylalanine. The sequence is cut down to CDR3 DNA, 39 bases in frame from base 1. The germline V gene gives CDR1 as SGHTA and CDR2 as FQGTGA. V was cut back by 2 bases and J by 7 bases, leaving a gap of 12 bases between them. The rearrangement joined TRBV7-3 to TRBJ2-7; the D gene assignment is ambiguous. The source of this sequence is a woman between 18 and 29 years old in good health and CMV-seronegative. The specimen sequenced was PBMCs. The DNA sequence is as follows: TGTGCCAGCAGCTTAGGGCACCTAAAGGAGCAGTACTTC. This codes for CASSLGHLKEQYF.